The sequence of this T cell receptor beta chain was determined in a study of CDR3 diversity in severe acne. TCRdb independently ran MiXCR on the PCR reads; one entry per CDR3 protein. The repertoire holds around 85,000 distinct CDR3 sequences, 45% to 55% seen once, with around 10% in the top ten. Deletions cut 2 bases from V and 6 bases from J, with 18 bases between. CDR1 is SGDLS and CDR2 is YYNGEE in the germline V gene. This CDR3 spans 15 amino acids. The V and J genes are TRBV9 and TRBJ2-7; no clear D. The sequence came from a male donor with severe acne vulgaris. What was sequenced was blood. As DNA, the CDR3 is TGTGCCAGCAGCGTTGGACGCCCCGCAAGGCGCGAGCAGTACTTC. Amino acids: CASSVGRPARREQYF.